Detailed here is one T cell receptor (beta chain). Looked up from germline, CDR1 is KGHSH and CDR2 is LQKENI. V shed 5 bases and J shed 7 bases, with 14 bases lying between them. The CDR3 spans 13 residues. These data are taken from a study of blood T cell repertoires in COVID-19. Study context: Collection of acute and convalescent COVID-19 samples took place in the United States, Italy and Spain. The cDNA or gDNA used as material had been derived from T cells, B-cell-depleted T cells, or PBMCs.

Original processing notes: How many nucleated cells were present was estimated from reference gene primer amplification. Measured with immunoSEQ multiplex PCR; TCRdb has only the in-frame clones, and not every one. That table gives V, J and clone size, and the DNA gave D and trimming. There are fewer than 200,000 clones in the sample; roughly 89% occur only once, and about 1% lies in the top ten. The TCR comes from a woman between 18 and 29 years old who had recovered from COVID-19. Sequencing input: peripheral blood. The rearrangement uses TRBV18 and TRBJ1-2; D is unresolved. The DNA for the CDR3 is TGTGCCAGCTCAGCGACTGAAATGAGTGGCTACACCTTC. Translation: CASSATEMSGYTF.